Ten or more counts support the clone carrying this T cell receptor beta chain. Antigen specificity is unknown. The sample belongs to a study of early T cells in non-severe SARS-CoV-2 infection. Trimming removed 0 bases at V and 2 bases at J, with 7 bases between. Germline V gene lookup returns CDR1 SGHNT and CDR2 YYREEE (reference sequence). This CDR3 has 14 residues. Unique molecular identifiers were added to individual cDNA molecules. TCRdb re-called the 5' RACE reads with MiXCR, one entry per CDR3 protein. The table lists some 25,000 distinct CDR3 sequences, more than 3.5% of them singletons. Findings and caveats of the study: Matching with VDJdb favored anti-spike CD8 responses (missing private and CD4 specificities).

J is TRBJ2-3 and V is TRBV5-4; D may be TRBD1 (6 bases). The sequenced sample consisted of whole blood. The TCR was taken from an adult who was a healthcare worker with PCR-confirmed SARS-CoV-2 infection or an uninfected control (not recorded which). CDR3 bases: TGTGCCAGCAGCTTGGGACAGGACACAGATACGCAGTATTTT. This codes for CASSLGQDTDTQYF.